The table lists the clone carrying this T cell receptor (beta chain) with many counts. Time point specified: newly diagnosed GD, antithyroid drugs for less than 3 months. RNA isolated from PBMCs was used to make the TCR library. The data were obtained in a study of regulatory T cells in long-lasting Graves disease. Germline V CDR1 and CDR2: SEHNR, FQNEAQ (reference sequence). The CDR3 sequence is 17 residues long. The J segment lost 1 base and the V segment lost 1 base, leaving 6 bases of the junction unmatched. To make TCR beta libraries, researchers used iRepertoire HTBI primers and Arm-PCR of CDR3 regions. TCRdb reanalysed the multiplex PCR reads using MiXCR and keeps one entry per CDR3 protein. This table has 300,000 to 400,000 distinct CDR3 sequences, around 15% appearing once.

The source is a female donor with Graves disease. Sequenced material: peripheral blood mononuclear cells (PBMCs), taken at new diagnosis, from a patient treated with antithyroid drugs. V usage is TRBV7-9 and J usage is TRBJ1-1, with 10 bases identical to TRBD1. The CDR3 nucleotides read TGTGCCAGCAGCTTAGTCCGGGACAGGGGTCCGAACACTGAAGCTTTCTTT. Residues: CASSLVRDRGPNTEAFF.